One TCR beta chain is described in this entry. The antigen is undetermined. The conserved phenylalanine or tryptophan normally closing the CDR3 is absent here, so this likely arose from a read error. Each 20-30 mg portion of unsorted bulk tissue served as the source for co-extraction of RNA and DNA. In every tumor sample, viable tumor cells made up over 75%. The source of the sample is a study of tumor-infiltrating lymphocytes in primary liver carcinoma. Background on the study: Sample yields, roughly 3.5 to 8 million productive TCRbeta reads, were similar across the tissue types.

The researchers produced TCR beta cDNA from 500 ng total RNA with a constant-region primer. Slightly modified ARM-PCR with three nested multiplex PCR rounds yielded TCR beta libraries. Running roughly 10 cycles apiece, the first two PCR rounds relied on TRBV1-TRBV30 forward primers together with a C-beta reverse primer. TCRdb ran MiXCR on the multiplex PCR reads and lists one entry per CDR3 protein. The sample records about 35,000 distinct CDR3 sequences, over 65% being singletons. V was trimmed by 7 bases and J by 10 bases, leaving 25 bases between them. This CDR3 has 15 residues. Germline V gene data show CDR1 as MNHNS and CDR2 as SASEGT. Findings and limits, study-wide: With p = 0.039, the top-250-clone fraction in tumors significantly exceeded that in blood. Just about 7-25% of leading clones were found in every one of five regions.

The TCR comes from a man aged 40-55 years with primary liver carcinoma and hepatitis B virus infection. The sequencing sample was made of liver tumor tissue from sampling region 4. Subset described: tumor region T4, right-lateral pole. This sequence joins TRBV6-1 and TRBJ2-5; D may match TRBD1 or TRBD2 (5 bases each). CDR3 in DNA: TGTGCCAGCACCCCCTCTTGGGGGAGTCAAGGGATCCAGTACTTA. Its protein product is CASTPSWGSQGIQYL.